The clone carrying this TCR beta chain was seen only a few times. The target antigen is unknown. For the library, individual cDNA molecules each received unique molecular identifiers. In TCRdb, the RACE reads were re-called with MiXCR into one record per CDR3 protein. The profile covers 180,000 or so distinct CDR3 sequences, with roughly 15% appearing a single time and about 1.7% taken by the ten largest. The germline V gene has CDR1 SGHAT and CDR2 FQNNGV. The CDR3 has 16 amino acids. V trimming: 6 bases; J trimming: 4 bases; junction bases outside the gene matches: 13. The sample belongs to a study of human T cells and chemical hapten exposure. Overall study results and limits: Donors, who had alopecia, may show an immune response that differs from healthy people's. Among TCRs, those above 1 in 1000 frequency were unaffected by DPC sensitization.

Time point denoted: patch test 1, 2 weeks after DPC sensitization. Indicated treatment: therapeutic diphenylcyclopropenone sensitization with weekly scalp DPC. Only after blood had been drawn was each patch test applied. The sample was whole blood, taken in connection with sensitization to the hapten diphenylcyclopropenone (DPC). This TCR was recovered from a woman aged 25 to 39 with alopecia areata. Some clones in this sample may be carry-over from other donors' samples. This sequence joins TRBV11-2 and TRBJ1-1; 8 bases line up with TRBD1. The CDR3 protein is CASRPQGASPGTEAFF. The CDR3 DNA reads TGTGCCAGCAGACCTCAGGGGGCCTCCCCGGGCACTGAAGCTTTCTTT.